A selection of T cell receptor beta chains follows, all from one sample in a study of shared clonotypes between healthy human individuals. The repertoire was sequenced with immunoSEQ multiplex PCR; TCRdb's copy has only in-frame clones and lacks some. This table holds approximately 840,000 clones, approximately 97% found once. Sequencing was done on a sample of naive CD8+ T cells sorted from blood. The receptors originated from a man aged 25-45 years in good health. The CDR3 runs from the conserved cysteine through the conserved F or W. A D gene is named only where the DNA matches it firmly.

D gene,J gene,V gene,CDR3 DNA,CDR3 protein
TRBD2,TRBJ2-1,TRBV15,TGTGCCACCAGCAGAAGGACTAGCGGGTACAATGAGCAGTTCTTC,CATSRRTSGYNEQFF
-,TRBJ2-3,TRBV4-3,TGCGCCAGCAGCCCAGGGGTAACAGATACGCAGTATTTT,CASSPGVTDTQYF
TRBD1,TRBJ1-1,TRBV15,TGTGCCACCAGCATCGACAGGGAAGACACTGAAGCTTTCTTT,CATSIDREDTEAFF
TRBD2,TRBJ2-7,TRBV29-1,TGCAGCGTTGCAGGACTAGCGGGAGCTTTGGGAGACGAGCAGTACTTC,CSVAGLAGALGDEQYF
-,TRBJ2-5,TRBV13,TGTGCCAGCAGCTTAGGGGACTACCGAAAAGAGACCCAGTACTTC,CASSLGDYRKETQYF
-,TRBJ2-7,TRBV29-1,TGCAGCGTTGAAGTGGCCGAGAAATCTCCCTACGAGCAGTACTTC,CSVEVAEKSPYEQYF
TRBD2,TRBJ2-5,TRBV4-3,TGCGCCAGCAGCCAAGACGGGGGGACGGTCGGAGAGACCCAGTACTTC,CASSQDGGTVGETQYF
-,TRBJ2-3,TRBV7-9,TGTGCCAGCAGCTCAGACCTCTTTAACACAGATACGCAGTATTTT,CASSSDLFNTDTQYF
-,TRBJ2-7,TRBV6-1,TGTGCCAGCAGTGAAACAGGAGGGGGCTACGAGCAGTACTTC,CASSETGGGYEQYF
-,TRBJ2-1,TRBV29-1,TGCAGCGTTACACAGGGGACTAATGAGCAGTTCTTC,CSVTQGTNEQFF
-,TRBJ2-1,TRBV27,TGTGCCAGCAGCGCAGGGGATTCCTACAATGAGCAGTTCTTC,CASSAGDSYNEQFF
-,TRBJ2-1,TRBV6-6,TGTGCCAGCAAGGGGCAGGGCTCCTACAATGAGCAGTTCTTC,CASKGQGSYNEQFF
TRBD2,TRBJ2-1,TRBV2,TGTGCCAGCATGGGGACTAGCGCCTACAATGAGCAGTTCTTC,CASMGTSAYNEQFF
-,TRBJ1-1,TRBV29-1,TGCAGCGTTGAAGATAGGCCAGGTCAGGGCGGGTACCAACATTCCACTGAAGCTTTCTTT,CSVEDRPGQGGYQHSTEAFF
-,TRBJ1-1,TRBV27,TGTGCCAGCAGTTTCAAGGGGGTCTGGACTGAAGCTTTCTTT,CASSFKGVWTEAFF
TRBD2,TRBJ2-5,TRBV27,TGTGCCAGCAGTCCCGGGTGGCGGGAGGGCCAAAAGACCCAGTACTTC,CASSPGWREGQKTQYF
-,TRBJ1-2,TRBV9,TGTGCCAGCAGCCCCCATTCGGCAGGCGTTAACTATGGCTACACCTTC,CASSPHSAGVNYGYTF
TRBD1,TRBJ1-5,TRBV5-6,TGTGCCAGCAGCTCGGGACAGGGGATTGGCAATCAGCCCCAGCATTTT,CASSSGQGIGNQPQHF
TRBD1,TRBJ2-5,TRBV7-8,TGTGCCAGCAGCCCCCTCAAACCCTCGGGACAGCAAGAGACCCAGTACTTC,CASSPLKPSGQQETQYF